Below are 2 T cell receptor beta chains sequenced from a single sample in a study of Graves' ophthalmopathy and Graves' hyperthyroidism. Amplified TCR beta CDR3 regions were obtained using RNA transcripts as template. After a first-round RT-PCR with HTBI primers, a second-round multiplex PCR was run. TCRdb itself ran the multiplex PCR reads through MiXCR, one entry per CDR3 protein. The table lists around 670,000 distinct CDR3 sequences, roughly two fifths of them singletons. Source material: peripheral blood. The receptors were sampled from an adult man with Graves' ophthalmopathy.

The rearrangement links TRBV9 to TRBJ1-2; D perhaps matches TRBD1 (6 bases). The CDR3 has 15 amino acids. Trimming took 4 bases from V and 4 from J, leaving 17 bases between them. Looked up from germline, CDR1 is SGDLS and CDR2 is YYNGEE. The CDR3 loop is CASSPAGGDLYGYTF. In nucleotides, the CDR3 is TGTGCCAGCAGCCCGGCGGGGGGCGACCTCTATGGCTACACCTTC.

This clonotype was picked up many times. Written as DNA, the CDR3 is TGTGCCAGCGGACAGACAAACTATGGCTACACCTTC. It translates to CASGQTNYGYTF. The rearrangement uses TRBV10-3 and TRBJ1-2; a possible D gene is TRBD1 (6 bases). The CDR3 spans 12 residues. Germline V CDR1 and CDR2: ENHRY, SYGVKD. Trimming removed 10 bases at V and 2 bases at J, with 11 bases between.